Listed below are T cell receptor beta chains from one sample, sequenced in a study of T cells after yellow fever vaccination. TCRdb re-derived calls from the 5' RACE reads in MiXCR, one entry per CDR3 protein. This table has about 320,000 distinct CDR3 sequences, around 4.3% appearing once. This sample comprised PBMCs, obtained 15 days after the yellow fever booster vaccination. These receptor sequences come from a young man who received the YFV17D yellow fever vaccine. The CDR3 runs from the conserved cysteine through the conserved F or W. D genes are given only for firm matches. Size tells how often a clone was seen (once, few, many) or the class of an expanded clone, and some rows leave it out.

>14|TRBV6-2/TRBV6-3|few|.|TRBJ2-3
TGTGCCAGCAGTTACTTTTTGGCAGCAGATACGCAGTATTTT
CASSYFLAADTQYF
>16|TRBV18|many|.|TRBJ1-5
TGTGCCAGCTCACCAGGGACCCCACAAGTCAATCAGCCCCAGCATTTT
CASSPGTPQVNQPQHF
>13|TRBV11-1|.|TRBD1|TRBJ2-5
TGTGCCAGCGGACAGGGACCCCAAGAGACCCAGTACTTC
CASGQGPQETQYF
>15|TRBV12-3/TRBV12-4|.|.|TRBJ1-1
TGTGCCAGCAGCACACGAGGCGGGGCCTACACTGAAGCTTTCTTT
CASSTRGGAYTEAFF
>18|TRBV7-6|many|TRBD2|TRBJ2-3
TGTGCCAGCAGCTTAGTAGGGAAGCGGGGGGACGGCACAGATACGCAGTATTTT
CASSLVGKRGDGTDTQYF
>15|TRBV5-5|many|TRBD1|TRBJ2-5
TGTGCCAGCAGCTACCCGGGACAGCAACAAGAGACCCAGTACTTC
CASSYPGQQQETQYF
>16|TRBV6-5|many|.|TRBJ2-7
TGTGCCAGCAGCCCCCGGTTTTTTGGGCTGGCCTACGAGCAGTACTTC
CASSPRFFGLAYEQYF
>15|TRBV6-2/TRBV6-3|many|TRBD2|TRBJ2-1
TGTGCCAGCAATATCGGACTAGCCCGCAAAAATGAGCAGTTCTTC
CASNIGLARKNEQFF
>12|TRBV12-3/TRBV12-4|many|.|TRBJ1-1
TGTGCCAGCAGTTTAGGGGGTCCTGAAGCTTTCTTT
CASSLGGPEAFF
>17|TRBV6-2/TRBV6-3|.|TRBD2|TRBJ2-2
TGTGCCAGCAGCTGGACTAGCGGGGGGGCAAACACCGGGGAGCTGTTTTTT
CASSWTSGGANTGELFF
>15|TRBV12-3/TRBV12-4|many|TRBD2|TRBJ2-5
TGTGCCAGCAGTTTAGGAGCGGGGCACCAAGAGACCCAGTACTTC
CASSLGAGHQETQYF
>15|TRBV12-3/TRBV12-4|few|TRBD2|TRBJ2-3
TGCGCAACCCGAGAGACTAGCGGGGGGGCGGATACGCAGTATTTT
CATRETSGGADTQYF
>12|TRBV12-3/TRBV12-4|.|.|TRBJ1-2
TGTGCCAGCAGTCCGCAGGGCAGTGGCTACACCTTC
CASSPQGSGYTF
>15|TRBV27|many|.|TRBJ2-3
TGTGCCAGCAGAGCCTACAGGGCCGGCACAGATACGCAGTATTTT
CASRAYRAGTDTQYF
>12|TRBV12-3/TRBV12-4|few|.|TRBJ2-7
TGTGCCAGCAGGAGGGGGGCGACCGAGCAGTACTTC
CASRRGATEQYF
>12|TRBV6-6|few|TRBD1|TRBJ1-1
TGTGCCAGCAGTCTGCAGGGGGGACAGGCTTTCTTT
CASSLQGGQAFF
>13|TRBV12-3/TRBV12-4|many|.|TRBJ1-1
TGTGCCAGCAGTTTTACCTCAGGGATTGAAGCTTTCTTT
CASSFTSGIEAFF
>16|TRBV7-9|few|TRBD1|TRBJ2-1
TGTGCCAGCAGCTTGGTGGGACAGGGGGTGGTCAATGAGCAGTTCTTC
CASSLVGQGVVNEQFF
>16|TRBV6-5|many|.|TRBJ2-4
TGTGCCAGCAGTTACACCGGGCTTGGAGCCAAAAACATTCAGTACTTC
CASSYTGLGAKNIQYF
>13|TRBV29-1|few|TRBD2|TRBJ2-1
TGCAGCGTCGGGGGGGGAGGTGGTATTGAGCAGTTCTTC
CSVGGGGGIEQFF
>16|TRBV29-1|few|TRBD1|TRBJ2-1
TGCAGCGTGAGGGCCCTCCGGGACAGGGGTTACAATGAGCAGTTCTTC
CSVRALRDRGYNEQFF
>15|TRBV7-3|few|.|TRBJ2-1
TGTGCCAGCGGGCAGGGCCGCCCCCCCTACAATGAGCAGTTCTTC
CASGQGRPPYNEQFF
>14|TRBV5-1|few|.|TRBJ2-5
TGCGCCAGCAGCCCGCACAGCCTTGAAGAGACCCAGTACTTC
CASSPHSLEETQYF
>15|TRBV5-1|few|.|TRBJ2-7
TGCGCCAGCAGCTTGGAAGGCGAAAAGGCGGTCGAGCAGTACTTC
CASSLEGEKAVEQYF
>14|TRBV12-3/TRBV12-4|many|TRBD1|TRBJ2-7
TGTGCCAGCAGTTCGGGGACAGGGGGCTACGAGCAGTACTTC
CASSSGTGGYEQYF
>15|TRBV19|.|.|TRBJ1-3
TGTGCCAGTAGGAGGCCGGGAGACTCTGGAAACACCATATATTTT
CASRRPGDSGNTIYF
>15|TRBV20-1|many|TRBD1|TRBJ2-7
TGCAGTGCTAGAGGCCCTGGGGACAGCCACTACGAGCAGTACTTC
CSARGPGDSHYEQYF
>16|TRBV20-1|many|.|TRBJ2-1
TGCAGTGCTAGAGCCCCCGGGGCCGGCTCCTACAATGAGCAGTTCTTC
CSARAPGAGSYNEQFF
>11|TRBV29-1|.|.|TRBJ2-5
TGCAGCGTCCGACGGAAAGAGACCCAGTACTTC
CSVRRKETQYF
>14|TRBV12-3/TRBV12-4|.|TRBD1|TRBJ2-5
TGTGCCAGCAGATGGGGGACAGGGTTAGGGACCCAGTACTTC
CASRWGTGLGTQYF
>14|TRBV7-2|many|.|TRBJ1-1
TGTGCCAGCAGCTTAAGGGCCCAGAACACTGAAGCTTTCTTT
CASSLRAQNTEAFF
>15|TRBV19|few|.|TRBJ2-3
TGTGCCAGTAGGCCCGGACTCTCGAAGGCTGATACGCAGTATTTT
CASRPGLSKADTQYF
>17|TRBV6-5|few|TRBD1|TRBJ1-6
TGTGCCAGCAGTTTTGGACAGGGAAAAGGTTATAATTCACCCCTCCACTTT
CASSFGQGKGYNSPLHF
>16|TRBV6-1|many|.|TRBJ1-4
TGTGCCAGCAGTCCCAGGACAGACGCAACTAATGAAAAACTGTTTTTT
CASSPRTDATNEKLFF
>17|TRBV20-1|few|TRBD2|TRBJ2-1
TGCAGTGCTAGAGATCCCCTAGCGGGGAATAGGGACAATGAGCAGTTCTTC
CSARDPLAGNRDNEQFF
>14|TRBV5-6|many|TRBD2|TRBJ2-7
TGTGCCAGCAGGGCTAGCGGGGGCTCCTACGAGCAGTACTTC
CASRASGGSYEQYF
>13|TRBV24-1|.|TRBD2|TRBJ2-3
TGTGCCGCAACTAGCGGGGGTGCAGATACGCAGTATTTT
CAATSGGADTQYF
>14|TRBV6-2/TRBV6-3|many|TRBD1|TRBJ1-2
TGTGCCAGCAGTTTGGAGGGGGCAAACTATGGCTACACCTTC
CASSLEGANYGYTF
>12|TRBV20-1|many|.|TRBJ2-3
TGCAGTGCTAGAACCTACACAGATACGCAGTATTTT
CSARTYTDTQYF
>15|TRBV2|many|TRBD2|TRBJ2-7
TGTGCCAGCAGTGACCCTAGCGGGGCCCTGGGGGAGCAGTACTTC
CASSDPSGALGEQYF
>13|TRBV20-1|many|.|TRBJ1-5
TGCAGTGCCCTCGGACGGGGCAATCAGCCCCAGCATTTT
CSALGRGNQPQHF